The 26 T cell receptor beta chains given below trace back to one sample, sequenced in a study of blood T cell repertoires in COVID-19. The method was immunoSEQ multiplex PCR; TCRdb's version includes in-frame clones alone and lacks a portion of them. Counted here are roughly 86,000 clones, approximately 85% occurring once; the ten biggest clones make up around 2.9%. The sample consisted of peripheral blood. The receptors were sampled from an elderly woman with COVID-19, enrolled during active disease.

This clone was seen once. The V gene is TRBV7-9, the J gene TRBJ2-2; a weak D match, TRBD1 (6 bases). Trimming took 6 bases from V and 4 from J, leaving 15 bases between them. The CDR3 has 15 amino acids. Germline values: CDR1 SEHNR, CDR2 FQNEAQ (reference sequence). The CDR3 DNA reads TGTGCCAGCAGTTCGCGTCAGGGGACCACCGGGGAGCTGTTTTTT. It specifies CASSSRQGTTGELFF.

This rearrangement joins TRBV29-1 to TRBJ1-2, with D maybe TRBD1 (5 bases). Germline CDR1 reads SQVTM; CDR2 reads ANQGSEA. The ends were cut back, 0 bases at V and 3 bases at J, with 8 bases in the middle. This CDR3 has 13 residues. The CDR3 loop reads CSVEDLGHYGYTF. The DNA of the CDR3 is TGCAGCGTTGAAGATTTGGGGCACTATGGCTACACCTTC.

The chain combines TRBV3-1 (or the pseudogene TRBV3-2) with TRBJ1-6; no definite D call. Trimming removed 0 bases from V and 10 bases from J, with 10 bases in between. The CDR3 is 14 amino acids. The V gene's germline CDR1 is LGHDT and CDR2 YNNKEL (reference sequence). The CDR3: CASSQEVRGSPLHF. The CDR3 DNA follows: TGTGCCAGCAGCCAAGAGGTTCGTGGCTCACCCCTCCACTTT.

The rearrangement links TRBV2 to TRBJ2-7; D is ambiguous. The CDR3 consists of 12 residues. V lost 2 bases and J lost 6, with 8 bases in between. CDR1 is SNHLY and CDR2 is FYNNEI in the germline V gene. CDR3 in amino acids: CASSETPGEQYF. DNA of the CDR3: TGTGCCAGCAGTGAAACCCCGGGCGAGCAGTACTTC.

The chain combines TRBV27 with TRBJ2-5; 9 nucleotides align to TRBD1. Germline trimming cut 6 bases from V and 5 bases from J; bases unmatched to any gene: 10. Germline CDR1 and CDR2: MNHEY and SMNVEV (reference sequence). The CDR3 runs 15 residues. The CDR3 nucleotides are TGTGCCAGCAGAACCGGGACAGGGCTGGCGGAGACCCAGTACTTC. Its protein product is CASRTGTGLAETQYF.

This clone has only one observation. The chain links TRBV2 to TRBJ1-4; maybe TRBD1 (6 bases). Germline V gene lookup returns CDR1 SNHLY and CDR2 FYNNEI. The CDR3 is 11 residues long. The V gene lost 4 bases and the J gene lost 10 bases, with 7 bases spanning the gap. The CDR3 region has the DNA TGTGCCAGCAGTGTGGGGGCAAAACTGTTTTTT. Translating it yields CASSVGAKLFF.

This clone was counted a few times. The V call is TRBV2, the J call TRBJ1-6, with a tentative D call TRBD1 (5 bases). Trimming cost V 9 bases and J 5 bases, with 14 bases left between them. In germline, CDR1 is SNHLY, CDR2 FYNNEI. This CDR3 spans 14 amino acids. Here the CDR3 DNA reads TGTGCCAGTCGCTTGGGGGGTGATAATTCACCCCTCCACTTT. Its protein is CASRLGGDNSPLHF.

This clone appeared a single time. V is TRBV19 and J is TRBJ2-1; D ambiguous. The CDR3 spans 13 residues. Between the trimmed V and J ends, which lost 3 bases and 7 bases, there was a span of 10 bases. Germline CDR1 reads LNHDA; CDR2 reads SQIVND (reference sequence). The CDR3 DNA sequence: TGTGCCAGTAGTATGGGCAGGCAGAATGAGCAGTTCTTC. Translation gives CASSMGRQNEQFF.

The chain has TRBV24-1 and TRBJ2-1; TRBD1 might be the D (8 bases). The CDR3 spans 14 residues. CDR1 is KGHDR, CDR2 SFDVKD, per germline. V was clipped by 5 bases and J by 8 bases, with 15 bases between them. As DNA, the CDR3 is TGTGCCACCAGTGTGCAGGGGGCGGGGGATGAGCAGTTCTTC. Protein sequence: CATSVQGAGDEQFF.

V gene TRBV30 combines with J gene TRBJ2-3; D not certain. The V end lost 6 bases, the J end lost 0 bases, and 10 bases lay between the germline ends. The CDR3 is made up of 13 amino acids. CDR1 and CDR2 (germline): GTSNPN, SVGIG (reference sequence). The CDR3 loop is CACRGRSTDTQYF. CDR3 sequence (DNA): TGTGCCTGTCGCGGAAGAAGCACAGATACGCAGTATTTT.

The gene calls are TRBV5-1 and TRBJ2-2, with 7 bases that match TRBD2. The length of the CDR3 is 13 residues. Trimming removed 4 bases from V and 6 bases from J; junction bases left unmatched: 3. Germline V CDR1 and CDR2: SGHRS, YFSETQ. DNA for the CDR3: TGCGCCAGCAGCGTGACTAGCCCCGGGGAGCTGTTTTTT. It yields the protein CASSVTSPGELFF.

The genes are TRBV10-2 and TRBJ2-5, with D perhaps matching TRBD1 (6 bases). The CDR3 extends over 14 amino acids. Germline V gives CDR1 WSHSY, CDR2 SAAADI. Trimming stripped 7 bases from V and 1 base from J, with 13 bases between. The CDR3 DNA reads TGCGCCAGCACTACCTTACAGGGCCAAGAGACCCAGTACTTC. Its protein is CASTTLQGQETQYF.

CDR3 loop: CATTLQGGELFF. The CDR3 bases are TGTGCCACGACGCTCCAGGGGGGGGAGCTGTTTTTT. J is TRBJ2-2 and V is TRBV10-3, with D possibly being TRBD1 (6 bases). CDR1 and CDR2 from the germline V gene are ENHRY and SYGVKD. V dropped 10 bases and J dropped 8 bases, with 14 bases sitting between them. This CDR3 has 12 amino acids.

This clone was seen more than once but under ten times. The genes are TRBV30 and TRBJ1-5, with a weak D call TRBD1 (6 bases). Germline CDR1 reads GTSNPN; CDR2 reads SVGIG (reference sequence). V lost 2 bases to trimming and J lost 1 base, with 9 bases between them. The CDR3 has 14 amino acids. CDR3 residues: CAWSKGVSNQPQHF. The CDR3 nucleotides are TGTGCCTGGAGTAAGGGGGTGAGCAATCAGCCCCAGCATTTT.

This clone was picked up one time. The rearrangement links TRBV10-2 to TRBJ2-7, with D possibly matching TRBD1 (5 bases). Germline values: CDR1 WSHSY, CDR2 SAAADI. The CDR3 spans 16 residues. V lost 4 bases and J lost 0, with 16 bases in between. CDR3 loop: CASSGAETAISYEQYF. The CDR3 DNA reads TGCGCCAGCAGTGGAGCCGAGACAGCGATCTCCTACGAGCAGTACTTC.

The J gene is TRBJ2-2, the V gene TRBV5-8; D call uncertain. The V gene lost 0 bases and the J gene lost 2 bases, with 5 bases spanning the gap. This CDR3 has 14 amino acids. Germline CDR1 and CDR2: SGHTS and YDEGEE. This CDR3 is CASSLGQNTGELFF. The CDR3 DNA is TGTGCCAGCAGCTTGGGACAAAACACCGGGGAGCTGTTTTTT.

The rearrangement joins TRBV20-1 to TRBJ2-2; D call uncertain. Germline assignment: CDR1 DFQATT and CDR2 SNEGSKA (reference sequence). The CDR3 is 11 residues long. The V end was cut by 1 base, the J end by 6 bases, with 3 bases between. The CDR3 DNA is TGCAGTGCTAGAGGCGCCGGGGAGCTGTTTTTT. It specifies CSARGAGELFF.

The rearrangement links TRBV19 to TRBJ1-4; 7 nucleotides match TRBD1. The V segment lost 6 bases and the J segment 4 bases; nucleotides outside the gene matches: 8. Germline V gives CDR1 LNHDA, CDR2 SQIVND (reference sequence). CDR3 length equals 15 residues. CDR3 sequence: CASRSRDRYNEKLFF. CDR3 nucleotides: TGTGCCAGTAGGAGCCGGGACAGATATAATGAAAAACTGTTTTTT.

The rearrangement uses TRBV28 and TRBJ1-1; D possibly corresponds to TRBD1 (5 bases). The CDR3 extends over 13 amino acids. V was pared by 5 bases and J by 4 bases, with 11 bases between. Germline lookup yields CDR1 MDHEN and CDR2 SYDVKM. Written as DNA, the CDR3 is TGTGCCAGCAGTCCAGGGACTATCACTGAAGCTTTCTTT. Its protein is CASSPGTITEAFF.

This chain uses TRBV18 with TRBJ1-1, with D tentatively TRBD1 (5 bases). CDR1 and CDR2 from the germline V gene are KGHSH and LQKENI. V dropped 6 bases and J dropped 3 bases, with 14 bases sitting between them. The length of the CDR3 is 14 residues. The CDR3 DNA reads TGTGCCAGCTCTGGCGAAGGGGCGTACACTGAAGCTTTCTTT. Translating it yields CASSGEGAYTEAFF.

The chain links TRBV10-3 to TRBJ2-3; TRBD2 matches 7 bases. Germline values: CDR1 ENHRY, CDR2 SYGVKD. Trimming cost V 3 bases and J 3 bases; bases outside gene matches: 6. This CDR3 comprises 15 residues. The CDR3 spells CAISDRGESTDTQYF. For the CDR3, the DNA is TGTGCCATCAGTGACCGGGGGGAATCGACAGATACGCAGTATTTT.

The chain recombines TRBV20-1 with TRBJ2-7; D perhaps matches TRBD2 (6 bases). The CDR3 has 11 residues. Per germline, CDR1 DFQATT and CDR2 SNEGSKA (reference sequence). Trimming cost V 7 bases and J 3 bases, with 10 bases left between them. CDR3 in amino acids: CSGGGIYEQYF. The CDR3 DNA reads TGCAGTGGGGGAGGTATCTACGAGCAGTACTTC.

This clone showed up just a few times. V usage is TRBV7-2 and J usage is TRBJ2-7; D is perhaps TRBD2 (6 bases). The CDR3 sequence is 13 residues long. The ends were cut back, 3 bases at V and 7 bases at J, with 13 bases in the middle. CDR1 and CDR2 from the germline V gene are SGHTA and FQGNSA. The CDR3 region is CASSFTSSYEQYF. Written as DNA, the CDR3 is TGTGCCAGCAGCTTTACTAGCAGTTATGAGCAGTACTTC.

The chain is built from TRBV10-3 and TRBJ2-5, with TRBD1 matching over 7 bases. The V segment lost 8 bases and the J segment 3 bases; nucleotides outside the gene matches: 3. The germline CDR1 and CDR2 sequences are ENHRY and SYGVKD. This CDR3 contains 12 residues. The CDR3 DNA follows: TGTGCCATCTCCGGGACAGAAGAGACCCAGTACTTC. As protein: CAISGTEETQYF.

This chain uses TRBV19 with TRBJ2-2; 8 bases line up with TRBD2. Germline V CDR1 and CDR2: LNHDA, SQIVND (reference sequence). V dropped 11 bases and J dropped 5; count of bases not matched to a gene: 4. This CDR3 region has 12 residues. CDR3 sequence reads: CAGKRGTGELFF. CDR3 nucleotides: TGTGCCGGGAAGCGGGGGACCGGGGAGCTGTTTTTT.

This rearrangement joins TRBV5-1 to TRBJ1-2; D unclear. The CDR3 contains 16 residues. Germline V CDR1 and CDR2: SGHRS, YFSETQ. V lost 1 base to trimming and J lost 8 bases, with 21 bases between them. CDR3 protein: CASSLTTAPGLWGYTF. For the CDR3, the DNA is TGCGCCAGCAGCTTGACTACCGCGCCCGGGTTATGGGGCTACACCTTC.